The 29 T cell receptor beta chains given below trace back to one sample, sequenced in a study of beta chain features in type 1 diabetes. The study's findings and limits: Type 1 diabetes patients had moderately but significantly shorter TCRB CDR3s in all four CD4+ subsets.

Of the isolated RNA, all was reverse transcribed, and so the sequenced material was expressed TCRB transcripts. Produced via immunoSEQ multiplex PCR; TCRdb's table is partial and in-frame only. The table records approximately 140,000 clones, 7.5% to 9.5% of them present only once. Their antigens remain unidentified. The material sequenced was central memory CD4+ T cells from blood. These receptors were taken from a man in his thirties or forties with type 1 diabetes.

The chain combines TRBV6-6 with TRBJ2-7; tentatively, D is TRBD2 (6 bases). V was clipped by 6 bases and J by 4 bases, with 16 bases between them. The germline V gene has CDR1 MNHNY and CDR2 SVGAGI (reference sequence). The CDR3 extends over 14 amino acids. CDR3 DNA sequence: TGTGCCAGCAGAGACACCGGGGGAACGTACGAGCAGTACTTC. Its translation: CASRDTGGTYEQYF.

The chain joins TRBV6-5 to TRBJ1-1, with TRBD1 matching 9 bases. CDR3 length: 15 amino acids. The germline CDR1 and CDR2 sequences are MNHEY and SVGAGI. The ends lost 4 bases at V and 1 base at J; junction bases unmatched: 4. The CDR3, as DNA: TGTGCCAGCAGTTCATGGGACAGGGCGAACACTGAAGCTTTCTTT. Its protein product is CASSSWDRANTEAFF.

The CDR3 DNA follows: TGTGCCAGCAGCCATGAGCGGGCCCCCTCCTACAATGAGCAGTTCTTC. Translated: CASSHERAPSYNEQFF. This chain links TRBV7-2 with TRBJ2-1; TRBD2 is a possible D gene (6 bases). The germline V gene has CDR1 SGHTA and CDR2 FQGNSA. The CDR3 extends over 16 amino acids. Trimming removed 5 bases at V and 0 bases at J, with 14 bases between.

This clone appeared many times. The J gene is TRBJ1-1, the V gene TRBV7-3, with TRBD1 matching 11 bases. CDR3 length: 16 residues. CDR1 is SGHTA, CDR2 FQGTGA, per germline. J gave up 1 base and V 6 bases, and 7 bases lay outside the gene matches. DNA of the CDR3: TGTGCCAGCAGTAGGACAGGGGGCTTAGGGAACACTGAAGCTTTCTTT. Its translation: CASSRTGGLGNTEAFF.

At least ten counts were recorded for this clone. This CDR3 is CASSQDTGGGTGELFF. DNA of the CDR3: TGCGCCAGCAGCCAAGATACAGGGGGAGGTACCGGGGAGCTGTTTTTT. The J gene is TRBJ2-2, the V gene TRBV4-3; TRBD1 aligns across 8 bases. Trimming at V came to 0 bases and at J to 5 bases, leaving 5 bases not matched to a gene. CDR3 length: 16 amino acids. The germline V gene has CDR1 LGHNA and CDR2 YSLEER.

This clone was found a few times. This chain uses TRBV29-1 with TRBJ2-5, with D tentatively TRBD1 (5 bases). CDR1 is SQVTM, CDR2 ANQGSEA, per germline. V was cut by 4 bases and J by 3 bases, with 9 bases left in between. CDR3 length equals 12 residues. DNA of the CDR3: TGCAGCGTTGTAGGCAGGGAAGAGACCCAGTACTTC. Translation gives CSVVGREETQYF.

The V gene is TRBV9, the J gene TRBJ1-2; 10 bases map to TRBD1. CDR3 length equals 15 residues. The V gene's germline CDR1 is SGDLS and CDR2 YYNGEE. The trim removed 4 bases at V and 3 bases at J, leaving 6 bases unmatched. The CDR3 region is CASSPGTGDDYGYTF. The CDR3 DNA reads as TGTGCCAGCAGCCCTGGGACAGGGGATGACTATGGCTACACCTTC.

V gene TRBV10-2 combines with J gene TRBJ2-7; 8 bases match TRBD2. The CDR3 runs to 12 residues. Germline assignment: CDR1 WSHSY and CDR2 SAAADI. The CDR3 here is CASGGTAYEQYF. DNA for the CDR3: TGCGCATCGGGGGGGACCGCCTACGAGCAGTACTTC.

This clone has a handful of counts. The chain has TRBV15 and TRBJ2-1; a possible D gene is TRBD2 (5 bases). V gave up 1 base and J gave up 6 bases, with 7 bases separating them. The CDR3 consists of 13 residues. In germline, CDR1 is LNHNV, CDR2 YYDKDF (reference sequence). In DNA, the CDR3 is TGTGCCACCAGCAGAGTCCGGGGCAATGAGCAGTTCTTC. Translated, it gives CATSRVRGNEQFF.

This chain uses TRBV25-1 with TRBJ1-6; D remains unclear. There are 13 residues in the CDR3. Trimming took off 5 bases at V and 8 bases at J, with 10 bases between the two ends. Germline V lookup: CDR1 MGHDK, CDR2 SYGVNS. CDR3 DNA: TGTGCCAGCAGTCAGGTTAGAGATTCACCCCTCCACTTT. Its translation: CASSQVRDSPLHF.

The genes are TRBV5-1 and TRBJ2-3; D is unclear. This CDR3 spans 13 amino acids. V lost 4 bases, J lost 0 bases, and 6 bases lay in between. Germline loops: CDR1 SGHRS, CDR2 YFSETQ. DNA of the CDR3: TGCGCCAGCAGCCCGGAGAGCACAGATACGCAGTATTTT. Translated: CASSPESTDTQYF.

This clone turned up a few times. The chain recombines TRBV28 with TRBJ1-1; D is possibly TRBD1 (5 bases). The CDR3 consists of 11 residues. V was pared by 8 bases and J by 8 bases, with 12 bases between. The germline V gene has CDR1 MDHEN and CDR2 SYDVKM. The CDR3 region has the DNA TGTGCCAGCCTGGATCGACAGGAAGCTTTCTTT. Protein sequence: CASLDRQEAFF.

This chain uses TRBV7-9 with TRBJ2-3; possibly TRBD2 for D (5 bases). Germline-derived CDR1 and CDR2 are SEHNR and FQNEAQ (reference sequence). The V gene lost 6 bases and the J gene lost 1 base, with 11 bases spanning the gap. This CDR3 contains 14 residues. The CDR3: CASRPPGGTDTQYF. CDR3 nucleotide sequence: TGTGCCAGCAGACCACCCGGGGGCACAGATACGCAGTATTTT. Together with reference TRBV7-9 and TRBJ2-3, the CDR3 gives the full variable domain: DTGVSQNPRHKITKRGQNVTFRCDPISEHNRLYWYRQTLGQGPEFLTYFQNEAQLEKSRLLSDRFSAERPKGSFSTLEIQRTEQGDSAMYLCASRPPGGTDTQYFGPGTRLTVL.

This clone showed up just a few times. CDR3 amino acids: CASSFRLEQYF. CDR3 in DNA: TGTGCCAGCAGCTTCAGGCTAGAGCAGTACTTC. The chain has TRBV7-9 and TRBJ2-7; D not resolved. CDR1 and CDR2 (germline): SEHNR, FQNEAQ (reference sequence). There are 11 residues in the CDR3. V was shortened by 3 bases and J by 7 bases, with 7 bases between the two germline ends.

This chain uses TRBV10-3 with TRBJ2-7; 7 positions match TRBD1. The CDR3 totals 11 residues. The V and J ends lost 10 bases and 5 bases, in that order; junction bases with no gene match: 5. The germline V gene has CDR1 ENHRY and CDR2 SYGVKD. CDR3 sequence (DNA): TGTGCCAGCAGACAGGGTGACGAGCAGTACTTC. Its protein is CASRQGDEQYF.

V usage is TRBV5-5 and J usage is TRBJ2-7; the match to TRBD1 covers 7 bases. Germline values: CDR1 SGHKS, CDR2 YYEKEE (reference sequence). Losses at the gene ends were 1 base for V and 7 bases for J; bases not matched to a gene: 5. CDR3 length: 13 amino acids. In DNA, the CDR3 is TGTGCCAGCAGCTTGTTAGGGGGCGGGGAGCAGTACTTC. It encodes CASSLLGGGEQYF.

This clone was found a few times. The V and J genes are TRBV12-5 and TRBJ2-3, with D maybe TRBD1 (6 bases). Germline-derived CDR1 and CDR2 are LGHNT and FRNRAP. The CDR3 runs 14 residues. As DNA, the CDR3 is TGTGCGAGTTCCCGGGACATATACACAGATACGCAGTATTTT. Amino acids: CASSRDIYTDTQYF.

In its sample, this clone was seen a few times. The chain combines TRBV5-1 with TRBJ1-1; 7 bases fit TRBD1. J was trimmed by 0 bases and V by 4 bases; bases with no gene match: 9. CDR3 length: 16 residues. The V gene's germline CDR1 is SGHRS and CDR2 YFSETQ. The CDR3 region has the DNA TGCGCCAGCAGCGCGGCCCCGGGACAGCTGAACACTGAAGCTTTCTTT. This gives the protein CASSAAPGQLNTEAFF.

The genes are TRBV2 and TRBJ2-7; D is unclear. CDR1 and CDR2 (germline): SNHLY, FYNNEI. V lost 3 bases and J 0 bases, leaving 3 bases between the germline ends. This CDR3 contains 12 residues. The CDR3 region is CASSDHSYEQYF. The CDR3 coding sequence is TGTGCCAGCAGTGACCACTCCTACGAGCAGTACTTC.

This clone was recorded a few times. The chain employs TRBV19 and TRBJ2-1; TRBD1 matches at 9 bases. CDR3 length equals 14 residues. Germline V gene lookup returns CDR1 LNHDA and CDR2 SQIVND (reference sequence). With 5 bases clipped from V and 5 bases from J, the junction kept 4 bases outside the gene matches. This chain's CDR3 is CASSPWTGDNEQFF. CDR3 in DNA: TGTGCCAGTAGTCCCTGGACAGGGGACAATGAGCAGTTCTTC. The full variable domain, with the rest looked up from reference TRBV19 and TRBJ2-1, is DGGITQSPKYLFRKEGQNVTLSCEQNLNHDAMYWYRQDPGQGLRLIYYSQIVNDFQKGDIAEGYSVSREKKESFPLTVTSAQKNPTAFYLCASSPWTGDNEQFFGPGTRLTVL.

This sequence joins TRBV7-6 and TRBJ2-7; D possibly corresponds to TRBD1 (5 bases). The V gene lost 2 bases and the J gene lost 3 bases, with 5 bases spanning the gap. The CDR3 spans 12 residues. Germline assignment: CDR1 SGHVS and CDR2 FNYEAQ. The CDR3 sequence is CASSLTGYEQYF. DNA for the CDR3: TGTGCCAGCAGCTTAACAGGCTACGAGCAGTACTTC.

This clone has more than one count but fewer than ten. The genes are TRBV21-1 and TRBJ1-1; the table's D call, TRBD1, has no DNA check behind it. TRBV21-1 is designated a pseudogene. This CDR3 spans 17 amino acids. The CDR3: CASSKACDRDRGTEAFF. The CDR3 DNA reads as TGTGCCAGCAGCAAAGCTTGCGACCGGGACAGGGGAACTGAAGCTTTCTTT.

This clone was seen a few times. CDR3 nucleotides: TGTGCCAGCAGTTACACGCACCAGGCGCCGGGGAACACCATATATTTT. Translation: CASSYTHQAPGNTIYF. This chain uses TRBV6-5 with TRBJ1-3; D not certain. The V end was cut by 2 bases, the J end by 7 bases, with 18 bases between. The CDR3 is made up of 16 amino acids. CDR1 MNHEY and CDR2 SVGAGI come from the germline V gene.

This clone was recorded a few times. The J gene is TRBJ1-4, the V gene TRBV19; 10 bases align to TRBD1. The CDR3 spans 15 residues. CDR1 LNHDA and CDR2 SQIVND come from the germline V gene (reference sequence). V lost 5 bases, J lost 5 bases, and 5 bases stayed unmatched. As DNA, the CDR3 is TGTGCCAGTAGTCCCCCGGGACAGGGGAATGAAAAACTGTTTTTT. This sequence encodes CASSPPGQGNEKLFF. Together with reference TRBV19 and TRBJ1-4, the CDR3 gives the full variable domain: DGGITQSPKYLFRKEGQNVTLSCEQNLNHDAMYWYRQDPGQGLRLIYYSQIVNDFQKGDIAEGYSVSREKKESFPLTVTSAQKNPTAFYLCASSPPGQGNEKLFFGSGTQLSVL.

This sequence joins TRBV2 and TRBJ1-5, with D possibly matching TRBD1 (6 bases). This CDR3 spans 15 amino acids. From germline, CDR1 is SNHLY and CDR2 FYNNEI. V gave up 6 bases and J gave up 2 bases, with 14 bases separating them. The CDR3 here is CASREGVRGNQPQHF. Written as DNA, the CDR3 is TGTGCCAGCAGAGAGGGGGTGCGGGGCAATCAGCCCCAGCATTTT.

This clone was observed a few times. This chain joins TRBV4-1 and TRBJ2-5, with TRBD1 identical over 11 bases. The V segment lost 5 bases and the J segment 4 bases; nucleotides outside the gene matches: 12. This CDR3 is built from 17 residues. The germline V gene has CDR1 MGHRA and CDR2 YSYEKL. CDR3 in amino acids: CASSNGQGAIVGETQYF. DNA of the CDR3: TGCGCCAGCAGCAACGGACAGGGGGCGATCGTGGGAGAGACCCAGTACTTC.

The CDR3 DNA reads TGTGCCAGCAGCACAAACAGGGGAGGCGAGCAGTACTTC. Its protein is CASSTNRGGEQYF. The J gene is TRBJ2-7, the V gene TRBV7-3; weak D call: TRBD1 (7 bases). Germline V CDR1 and CDR2: SGHTA, FQGTGA. V was cut by 5 bases and J by 6 bases, with 14 bases left in between. This CDR3 is 13 amino acids long.

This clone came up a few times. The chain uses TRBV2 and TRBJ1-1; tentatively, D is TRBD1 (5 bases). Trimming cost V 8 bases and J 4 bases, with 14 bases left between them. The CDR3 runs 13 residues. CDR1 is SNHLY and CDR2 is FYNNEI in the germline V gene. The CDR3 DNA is TGTGCCAGCCGTTCGGGGGAGGGCACTGAAGCTTTCTTT. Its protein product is CASRSGEGTEAFF.

For the CDR3, the DNA is TGTGCCAGCAGTGAAGGAGCGGGGGTTAGCGAGCAGTACTTC. It translates to CASSEGAGVSEQYF. The chain is built from TRBV2 and TRBJ2-7; TRBD2 matches 8 bases. Germline CDR1 SNHLY, CDR2 FYNNEI. The CDR3 spans 14 residues. V shed 1 base, J shed 6 bases, and the junction held 5 bases outside the gene matches.